Detailed here is one T cell receptor (beta chain). Its specific antigen is unknown. Base qualities are not provided; no much larger clone lies one nucleotide away. TCRbeta CDR3 regions were amplified from genomic DNA using the immunoSEQ Assay, a bias-controlled multiplex PCR. The authors' analysis ran thus. The number of nucleated cells in each sample was estimated by amplification of reference gene primers within the assay. To quantify the absolute abundance of each unique TCRbeta CDR3 rearrangement, sequence reads were collapsed and filtered. Productive Simpson clonality was computed per sample as the square root of Simpson's diversity index over productive rearrangements. Imported from immuneACCESS, the table was reduced by TCRdb to in-frame sequences with V and J called. These copies leave out some clones; in studies compared against another copy, an unresolved V gene accounts for under half, and the cause of the remainder is not known. V and J calls plus clone size are reproduced from that table; the DNA served to infer D and trimming. In all, the sample holds 150,000 or so clones, and about four fifths of those were seen once. Roughly 0.58% of the sample is held by the ten biggest clonotypes.

The collaborating institutions used their own protocols to collect whole blood in K2EDTA tubes. For TCRbeta analysis, collaborators shipped samples as frozen whole blood, isolated PBMCs, or DNA extracted from either of those sample types. The CDR3 holds 15 amino acids from the cysteine to the phenylalanine. CDR3 DNA only is kept here, 45 bases in frame from base 1. The germline V gene encodes CDR1 MNHEY and CDR2 SVGEGT. Compared with germline, V lacks 5 bases and J lacks 0 bases; bases without a gene match: 5. This specimen belongs to a study of blood T cell repertoires in COVID-19 (TCRdb year 2020). With respect to the entire study: Samples from collaborators originated in the United States, Italy and Spain and spanned both the acute and convalescent phases of COVID-19. The prospective study material was composed of cDNA or gDNA derived from T cells, B-cell-depleted T cells, or PBMCs. Deeply sampled blood TCRbeta repertoires from subjects exposed to, actively infected with, or recovered from COVID-19 were included in the dataset. The repertoires were released in a freely available public database intended as a resource for research on the immune response to SARS-CoV-2. Samples were obtained from the ongoing ImmuneRACE study (first 160 participants) and from 950 to 1,500 subjects provided by 6 global collaborators. Sample metadata almost always included a de-identified subject ID, COVID-19 status, age in years and sex. Where HLA class I and class II types were available, the types were taken from metadata supplied by the sample provider, not from assay-based typing.

What the work shows at the level of the full study, not this receptor alone: Clinical and demographic metadata were provided uncurated, with the amount varying by source and participant.

The clonotype was recovered from a man in his 60s with acute or convalescent COVID-19. Sequencing was done on a sample of peripheral blood. Rearrangement joined TRBV6-2 or TRBV6-3 to TRBJ2-3, and 7 bases in between align with TRBD2. The CDR3 reads as follows: CASSTRRGSTDTQYF. DNA sequence: TGTGCCAGCAGTACTCGGCGGGGGAGCACAGATACGCAGTATTTT.